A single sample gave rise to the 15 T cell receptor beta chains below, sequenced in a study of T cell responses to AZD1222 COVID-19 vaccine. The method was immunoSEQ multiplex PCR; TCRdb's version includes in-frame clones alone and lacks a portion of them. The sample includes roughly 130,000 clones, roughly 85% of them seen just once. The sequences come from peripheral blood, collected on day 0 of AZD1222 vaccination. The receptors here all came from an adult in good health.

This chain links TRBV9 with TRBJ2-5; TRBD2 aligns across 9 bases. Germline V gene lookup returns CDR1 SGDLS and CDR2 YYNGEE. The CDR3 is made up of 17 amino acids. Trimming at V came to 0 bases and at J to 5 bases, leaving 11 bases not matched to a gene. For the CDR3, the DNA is TGTGCCAGCAGCGTAGATCCCCCTGGGACTAGCATGGAGACCCAGTACTTC. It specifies CASSVDPPGTSMETQYF.

CDR3 sequence (DNA): TGTGCCAGCAGCGGCCGGACTAGCGGGACTAGCACAGATACGCAGTATTTT. As protein: CASSGRTSGTSTDTQYF. J is TRBJ2-3 and V is TRBV11-3; 12 bases line up with TRBD2. With 5 bases clipped from V and 0 bases from J, the junction kept 6 bases outside the gene matches. The CDR3 covers 17 residues. CDR1 SGHNT and CDR2 YENEEA come from the germline V gene.

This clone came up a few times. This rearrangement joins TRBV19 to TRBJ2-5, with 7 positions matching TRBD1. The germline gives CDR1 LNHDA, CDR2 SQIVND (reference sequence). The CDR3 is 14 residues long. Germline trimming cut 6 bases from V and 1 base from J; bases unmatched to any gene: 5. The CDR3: CASSPQGFQETQYF. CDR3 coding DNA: TGTGCCAGTAGCCCACAGGGGTTCCAAGAGACCCAGTACTTC.

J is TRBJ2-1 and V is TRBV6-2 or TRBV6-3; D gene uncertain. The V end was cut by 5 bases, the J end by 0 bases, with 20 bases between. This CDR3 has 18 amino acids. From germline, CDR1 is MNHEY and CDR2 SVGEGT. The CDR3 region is CASSHPGIGQSSYNEQFF. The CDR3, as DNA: TGTGCCAGCAGTCACCCTGGGATAGGGCAGAGCTCCTACAATGAGCAGTTCTTC.

CDR3: CASSLLGLAGGLGDTQYF. The CDR3 nucleotides read TGTGCCAGCAGCTTACTGGGTCTAGCGGGGGGCCTGGGGGATACGCAGTATTTT. The V call is TRBV7-3, the J call TRBJ2-3; TRBD2 aligns across 11 bases. The CDR3 consists of 18 residues. Germline CDR1 and CDR2: SGHTA and FQGTGA. V was pared by 2 bases and J by 6 bases, with 13 bases of the junction left unmatched.

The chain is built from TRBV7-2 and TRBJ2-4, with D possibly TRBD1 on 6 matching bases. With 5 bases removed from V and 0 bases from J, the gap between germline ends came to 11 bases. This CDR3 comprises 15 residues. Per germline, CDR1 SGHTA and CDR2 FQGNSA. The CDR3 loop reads CASSPRDTAKNIQYF. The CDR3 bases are TGTGCCAGCAGCCCCCGGGACACAGCCAAAAACATTCAGTACTTC.

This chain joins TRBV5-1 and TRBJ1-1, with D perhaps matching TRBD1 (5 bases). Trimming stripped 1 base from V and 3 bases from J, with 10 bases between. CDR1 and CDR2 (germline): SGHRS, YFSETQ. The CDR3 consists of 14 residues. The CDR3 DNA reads TGCGCCAGCAGCTTGCGGGGGATCGACACTGAAGCTTTCTTT. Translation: CASSLRGIDTEAFF.

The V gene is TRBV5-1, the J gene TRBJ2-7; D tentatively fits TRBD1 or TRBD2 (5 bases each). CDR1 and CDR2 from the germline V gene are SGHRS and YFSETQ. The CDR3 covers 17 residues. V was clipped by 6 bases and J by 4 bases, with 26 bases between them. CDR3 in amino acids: CASKLGMGVGTRYEQYF. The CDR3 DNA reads TGCGCCAGCAAGCTTGGTATGGGGGTAGGAACTCGGTACGAGCAGTACTTC.

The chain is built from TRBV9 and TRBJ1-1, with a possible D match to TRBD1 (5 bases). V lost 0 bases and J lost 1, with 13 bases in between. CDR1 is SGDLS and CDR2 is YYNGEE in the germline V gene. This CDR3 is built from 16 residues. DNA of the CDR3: TGTGCCAGCAGCGTAGGGGTGGAGGACACGAACACTGAAGCTTTCTTT. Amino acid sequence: CASSVGVEDTNTEAFF.

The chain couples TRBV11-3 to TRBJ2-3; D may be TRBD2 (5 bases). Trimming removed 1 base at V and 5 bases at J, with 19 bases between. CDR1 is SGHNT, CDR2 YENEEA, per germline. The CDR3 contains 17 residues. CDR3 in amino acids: CASSLGKWGEAEDTQYF. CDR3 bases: TGTGCCAGCAGCTTAGGCAAGTGGGGAGAGGCTGAAGATACGCAGTATTTT.

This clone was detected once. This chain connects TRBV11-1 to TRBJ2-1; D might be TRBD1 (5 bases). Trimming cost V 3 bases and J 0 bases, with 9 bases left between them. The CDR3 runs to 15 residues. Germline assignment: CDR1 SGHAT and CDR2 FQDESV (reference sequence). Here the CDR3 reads CASSFRGSSYNEQFF. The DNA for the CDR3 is TGTGCCAGCAGCTTTAGGGGCAGCTCCTACAATGAGCAGTTCTTC.

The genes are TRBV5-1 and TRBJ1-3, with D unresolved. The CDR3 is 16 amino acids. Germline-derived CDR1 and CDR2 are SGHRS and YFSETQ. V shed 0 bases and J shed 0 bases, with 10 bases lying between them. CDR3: CASSLVQADSGNTIYF. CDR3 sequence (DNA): TGCGCCAGCAGCTTGGTGCAGGCAGACTCTGGAAACACCATATATTTT. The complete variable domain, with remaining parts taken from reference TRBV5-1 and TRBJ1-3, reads KAGVTQTPRYLIKTRGQQVTLSCSPISGHRSVSWYQQTPGQGLQFLFEYFSETQRNKGNFPGRFSGRQFSNSRSEMNVSTLELGDSALYLCASSLVQADSGNTIYFGEGSWLTVV.

The CDR3 nucleotides read TGTGCCAGCAGTTTAGGGGCTAGCGGGCTCTACGAGCAGTACTTC. It specifies CASSLGASGLYEQYF. This chain links TRBV27 with TRBJ2-7, with 8 bases fitting TRBD2. The CDR3 extends over 15 amino acids. The V segment lost 2 bases and the J segment 3 bases; nucleotides outside the gene matches: 6. Germline assignment: CDR1 MNHEY and CDR2 SMNVEV (reference sequence).

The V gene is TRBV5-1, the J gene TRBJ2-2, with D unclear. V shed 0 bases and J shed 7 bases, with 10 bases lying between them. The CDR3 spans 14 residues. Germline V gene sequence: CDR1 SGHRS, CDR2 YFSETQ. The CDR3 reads CASSLAEHGGELFF. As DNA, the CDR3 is TGCGCCAGCAGCTTGGCCGAGCACGGCGGGGAGCTGTTTTTT.

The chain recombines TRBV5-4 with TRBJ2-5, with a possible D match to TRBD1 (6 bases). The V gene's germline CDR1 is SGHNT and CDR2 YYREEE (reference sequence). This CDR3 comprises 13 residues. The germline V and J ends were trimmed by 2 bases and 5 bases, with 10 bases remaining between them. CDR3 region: CASSLGGRETQYF. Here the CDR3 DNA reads TGTGCCAGCAGCTTAGGGGGACGGGAGACCCAGTACTTC.